What follows are 5 T cell receptor beta chains derived from one specimen sequenced in a study of cytomegalovirus exposure and HLA in healthy donors. Amplification used 60 Vbeta primers and 13 Jbeta primers. The method was immunoSEQ multiplex PCR; TCRdb's version includes in-frame clones alone and lacks a portion of them. The table includes 110,000 or so clones, 70% to 80% detected once. Material for sequencing was PBMCs. The receptor set was obtained from a human donor in good health.

This clone occurred a few times. CDR3 protein: CASSTGGLMKAQYF. The CDR3 DNA follows: TGTGCCAGCAGCACGGGGGGCCTAATGAAGGCGCAGTATTTT. V usage is TRBV5-4 and J usage is TRBJ2-3; TRBD2 might be the D (7 bases). The ends were cut back, 4 bases at V and 10 bases at J, with 19 bases in the middle. Germline loops: CDR1 SGHNT, CDR2 YYREEE (reference sequence). The CDR3 extends over 14 amino acids.

This chain joins TRBV27 and TRBJ1-1, with TRBD1 matching 7 bases. The germline gives CDR1 MNHEY, CDR2 SMNVEV (reference sequence). The CDR3 sequence is 14 residues long. The V gene end was trimmed by 3 bases and the J gene end by 3 bases; junction bases not matched to a gene: 4. The CDR3 DNA follows: TGTGCCAGCAGTTTCAGGGGGTGGGACACTGAAGCTTTCTTT. Translation: CASSFRGWDTEAFF.

The chain combines TRBV7-9 with TRBJ2-1; 9 nucleotides agree with TRBD1. Germline-derived CDR1 and CDR2 are SEHNR and FQNEAQ (reference sequence). The CDR3 sequence is 15 residues long. The ends lost 0 bases at V and 8 bases at J; junction bases unmatched: 5. CDR3 in DNA: TGTGCCAGCAGCTTAGCGGGGGGACAGGGATATGAGCAGTTCTTC. As protein: CASSLAGGQGYEQFF.

This chain joins TRBV5-1 and TRBJ1-1; tentative D call: TRBD1 (5 bases). The germline V gene encodes CDR1 SGHRS and CDR2 YFSETQ. V was shortened by 5 bases and J by 4 bases, with 12 bases between the two germline ends. The CDR3 contains 13 residues. The CDR3 loop is CASRPRDTTEAFF. CDR3 in DNA: TGCGCCAGCAGGCCCAGGGATACCACTGAAGCTTTCTTT.

In the case of this clone: This sample includes further DNA sequences coding for the same CDR3. This rearrangement joins TRBV18 to TRBJ2-7, with TRBD1 matching 9 bases. The V gene end was trimmed by 3 bases and the J gene end by 1 base; junction bases not matched to a gene: 4. This CDR3 has 15 amino acids. Germline CDR1 reads KGHSH; CDR2 reads LQKENI. CDR3 region: CASSPGTGLSYEQYF. CDR3 DNA sequence: TGTGCCAGCTCACCGGGGACAGGGCTTTCCTACGAGCAGTACTTC.